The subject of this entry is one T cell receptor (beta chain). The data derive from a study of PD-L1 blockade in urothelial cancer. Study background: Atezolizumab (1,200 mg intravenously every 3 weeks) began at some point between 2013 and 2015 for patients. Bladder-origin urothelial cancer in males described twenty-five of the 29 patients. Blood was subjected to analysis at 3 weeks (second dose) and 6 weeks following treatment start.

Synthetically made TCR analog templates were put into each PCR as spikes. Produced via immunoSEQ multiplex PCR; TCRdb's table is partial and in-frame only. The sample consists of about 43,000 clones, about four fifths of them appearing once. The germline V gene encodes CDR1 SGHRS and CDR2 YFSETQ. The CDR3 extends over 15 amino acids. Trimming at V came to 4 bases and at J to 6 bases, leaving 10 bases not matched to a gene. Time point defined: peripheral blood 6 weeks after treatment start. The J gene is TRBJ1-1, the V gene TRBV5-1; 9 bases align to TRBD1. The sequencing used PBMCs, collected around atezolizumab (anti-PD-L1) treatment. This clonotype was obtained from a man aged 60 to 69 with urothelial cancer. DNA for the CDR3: TGCGCCAGCAGCCGTGGGGAACAGGGGGCCTCTGAAGCTTTCTTT. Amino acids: CASSRGEQGASEAFF.